This T cell receptor beta chain was sequenced in a study of blood T cell repertoires in COVID-19. Across the study: Italy, Spain and the United States were the sources of the convalescent and acute COVID-19 samples. From T cells, B-cell-depleted T cells, or PBMCs came the material, which was cDNA or gDNA.

Germline CDR1 reads SGDLS; CDR2 reads YYNGEE. The CDR3 is 13 residues long. Trimming cost V 0 bases and J 3 bases, with 7 bases left between them. As handled by the study authors: Researchers report that nucleated cell counts were estimated from reference gene primer amplification. Measured with immunoSEQ multiplex PCR; TCRdb has only the in-frame clones, and not every one. V and J calls and clone size are as listed in that table; D and trimming were resolved from the DNA. The repertoire includes around 40,000 clones, roughly 85% of them detected once, and around 15% sits in the top ten. Sequenced input: peripheral blood. The sequence was obtained from a human donor in a cohort sampled during active COVID-19. This chain connects TRBV9 to TRBJ2-7; the D gene is possibly TRBD1 (5 bases). In DNA, the CDR3 is TGTGCCAGCAGCGTAGGAGACAGCTACGAGCAGTACTTC. Protein sequence: CASSVGDSYEQYF.